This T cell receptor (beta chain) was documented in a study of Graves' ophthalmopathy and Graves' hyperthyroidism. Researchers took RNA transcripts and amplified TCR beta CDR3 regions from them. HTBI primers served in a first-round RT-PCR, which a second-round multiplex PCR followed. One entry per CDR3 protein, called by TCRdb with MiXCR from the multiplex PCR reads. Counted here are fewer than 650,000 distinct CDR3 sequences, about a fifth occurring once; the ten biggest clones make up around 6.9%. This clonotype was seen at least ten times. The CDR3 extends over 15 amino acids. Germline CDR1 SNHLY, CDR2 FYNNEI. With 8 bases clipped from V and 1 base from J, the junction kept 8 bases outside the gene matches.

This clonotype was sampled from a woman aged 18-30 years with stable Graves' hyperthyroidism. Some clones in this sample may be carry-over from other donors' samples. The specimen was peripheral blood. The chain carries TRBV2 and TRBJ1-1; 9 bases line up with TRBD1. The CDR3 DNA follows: TGTGCCAGCTACTGGGACAGGGCCCGGAACACTGAAGCTTTCTTT. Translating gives CASYWDRARNTEAFF.